These 30 T cell receptor beta chains came from one sample sequenced in a study of T cell changes during pregnancy in multiple sclerosis. The repertoire was sequenced with immunoSEQ multiplex PCR; TCRdb's copy has only in-frame clones and lacks some. The repertoire holds about 53,000 clones, about 93% seen once, with under 0.65% in the top ten. Material: CD4+ T cells from peripheral blood mononuclear cells, obtained in the third trimester of pregnancy. Receptors originate from a female donor with multiple sclerosis, enrolled in a pregnancy study.

The rearrangement uses TRBV18 and TRBJ1-3; no firm D call. Germline lookup yields CDR1 KGHSH and CDR2 LQKENI. The germline V and J ends were trimmed by 4 bases and 0 bases, with 10 bases remaining between them. This CDR3 has 15 amino acids. CDR3 region: CASSQNQDSGNTIYF. Written as DNA, the CDR3 is TGTGCCAGCTCACAAAATCAGGACTCTGGAAACACCATATATTTT.

This chain uses TRBV27 with TRBJ2-2, with D tentatively TRBD2 (5 bases). The CDR3 totals 14 residues. In germline, CDR1 is MNHEY, CDR2 SMNVEV (reference sequence). The ends were cut back, 6 bases at V and 7 bases at J, with 15 bases in the middle. In nucleotides, the CDR3 is TGTGCCAGCAGACCGACCGTCCGGGGCGGGGAGCTGTTTTTT. Its translation is CASRPTVRGGELFF.

The genes are TRBV18 and TRBJ1-5; D may be TRBD1 (5 bases). V was clipped by 6 bases and J by 6 bases, with 15 bases between them. This CDR3 comprises 14 residues. The germline V gene has CDR1 KGHSH and CDR2 LQKENI. The CDR3 nucleotides read TGTGCCAGCTCTCCCCAGGGTAGCTCTCAGCCCCAGCATTTT. Translating it yields CASSPQGSSQPQHF.

The V call is TRBV5-1, the J call TRBJ2-7; 9 bases line up with TRBD1. The germline gives CDR1 SGHRS, CDR2 YFSETQ. This CDR3 region has 14 residues. V dropped 7 bases and J dropped 3; count of bases not matched to a gene: 8. CDR3 sequence reads: CASEPGQGGYEQYF. The CDR3 nucleotides are TGCGCCAGCGAACCGGGACAGGGAGGCTACGAGCAGTACTTC.

The chain links TRBV6-5 to TRBJ2-4, with 9 bases identical to TRBD1. The ends lost 5 bases at V and 4 bases at J; junction bases unmatched: 6. The CDR3 runs 15 residues. The germline V gene has CDR1 MNHEY and CDR2 SVGAGI. In nucleotides, the CDR3 is TGTGCCAGCAGTCCCCTAGGACAGGGGAAAAACATTCAGTACTTC. Translated: CASSPLGQGKNIQYF.

In this sample, this clone turned up once. The chain uses TRBV6-5 and TRBJ2-3; tentative D call: TRBD2 (5 bases). V was pared by 7 bases and J by 2 bases, with 13 bases between. Germline loops: CDR1 MNHEY, CDR2 SVGAGI. The CDR3 extends over 14 amino acids. Here the CDR3 reads CASTNGINTDTQYF. For the CDR3, the DNA is TGTGCCAGCACCAACGGGATCAACACAGATACGCAGTATTTT.

This sequence joins TRBV6-6 and TRBJ2-3; D perhaps matches TRBD1 (5 bases). Germline loops: CDR1 MNHNY, CDR2 SVGAGI (reference sequence). The V end lost 2 bases, the J end lost 4 bases, and 16 bases lay between the germline ends. The CDR3 extends over 16 amino acids. The CDR3 nucleotides read TGTGCCAGCAGTTACGGGGCACCAACTATCGCAGATACGCAGTATTTT. Translation: CASSYGAPTIADTQYF.

The chain employs TRBV6-6 and TRBJ2-2; 8 bases map to TRBD1. The CDR3 spans 16 residues. Germline CDR1 MNHNY, CDR2 SVGAGI (reference sequence). V lost 1 base, J lost 5 bases, and 6 bases stayed unmatched. The CDR3 sequence: CASSYLGGQGTGELFF. The CDR3 region has the DNA TGTGCCAGCAGTTACTTGGGTGGACAGGGTACCGGGGAGCTGTTTTTT.

The chain uses TRBV19 and TRBJ1-5, with D maybe TRBD1 (5 bases). This CDR3 is 14 amino acids long. The ends were cut back, 3 bases at V and 5 bases at J, with 11 bases in the middle. Germline-derived CDR1 and CDR2 are LNHDA and SQIVND (reference sequence). The CDR3 loop reads CASSMLRGDQPQHF. CDR3 DNA: TGTGCCAGTAGTATGTTAAGGGGCGATCAGCCCCAGCATTTT.

The gene calls are TRBV6-1 and TRBJ1-6; perhaps TRBD1 as D (6 bases). The CDR3 spans 17 residues. V gave up 4 bases and J gave up 9 bases, with 22 bases separating them. Germline CDR1 MNHNS, CDR2 SASEGT. This CDR3 is CASSAAGRGAWGSPLHF. In nucleotides, the CDR3 is TGTGCCAGCAGTGCCGCGGGGCGGGGGGCTTGGGGTTCACCCCTCCACTTT.

This sequence joins TRBV5-6 and TRBJ1-2, with 9 bases identical to TRBD1. From germline, CDR1 is SGHDT and CDR2 YYEEEE. The CDR3 extends over 14 amino acids. Trimming at V came to 7 bases and at J to 8 bases, leaving 12 bases not matched to a gene. The CDR3 reads CASSATGGTGGYTF. The CDR3 bases are TGTGCCAGCTCCGCGACAGGGGGTACAGGGGGCTACACCTTC.

The chain combines TRBV7-3 with TRBJ2-3; 8 nucleotides match TRBD2. This CDR3 is built from 16 residues. V lost 0 bases and J lost 5; bases outside the gene matches: 7. Looked up from germline, CDR1 is SGHTA and CDR2 is FQGTGA. The CDR3 DNA is TGTGCCAGCAGCTTAACGTTCGGGGGGGCGAGAGATACGCAGTATTTT. This translates into CASSLTFGGARDTQYF. The complete variable domain, with remaining parts taken from reference TRBV7-3 and TRBJ2-3, reads GAGVSQTPSNKVTEKGKYVELRCDPISGHTALYWYRQSLGQGPEFLIYFQGTGAADDSGLPNDRFFAVRPEGSVSTLKIQRTERGDSAVYLCASSLTFGGARDTQYFGPGTRLTVL.

The gene calls are TRBV7-3 and TRBJ2-1; 8 bases line up with TRBD1. The CDR3 extends over 14 amino acids. The V segment lost 5 bases and the J segment 7 bases; nucleotides outside the gene matches: 7. The germline CDR1 and CDR2 sequences are SGHTA and FQGTGA. Here the CDR3 reads CASSLDRVGNEQFF. CDR3 DNA: TGTGCCAGCAGCCTGGACAGGGTGGGGAATGAGCAGTTCTTC.

This sequence joins TRBV9 and TRBJ2-2, with 11 bases fitting TRBD1. Germline values: CDR1 SGDLS, CDR2 YYNGEE. This CDR3 has 16 amino acids. The trim removed 4 bases at V and 5 bases at J, leaving 7 bases unmatched. CDR3 nucleotides: TGTGCCAGCAGCCTCAGGACAGGGGGCGGGACCGGGGAGCTGTTTTTT. It translates to CASSLRTGGGTGELFF.

The chain joins TRBV12-2 to TRBJ2-7; TRBD1, the D gene given by the table, was not confirmed from the DNA. TRBV12-2 is a recognized pseudogene. CDR3 length: 17 residues. Here the CDR3 reads CASRYLFSRASSYEQYF. The CDR3, as DNA: TGTGCAAGTCGCTATCTCTTTTCCAGGGCGAGCTCCTACGAGCAGTACTTC.

The chain has TRBV9 and TRBJ1-1; D is undetermined. V was shortened by 0 bases and J by 1 base, with 7 bases between the two germline ends. This CDR3 has 14 amino acids. Germline-derived CDR1 and CDR2 are SGDLS and YYNGEE. The chain's CDR3 is CASSVVEPNTEAFF. The CDR3 DNA reads as TGTGCCAGCAGCGTAGTAGAGCCGAACACTGAAGCTTTCTTT.

In this sample, this clone turned up once. The chain is built from TRBV7-9 and TRBJ1-3; TRBD1 matches at 7 bases. The ends lost 4 bases at V and 0 bases at J; junction bases unmatched: 3. This CDR3 has 15 amino acids. Germline loops: CDR1 SEHNR, CDR2 FQNEAQ (reference sequence). The CDR3: CASSWQGGSGNTIYF. CDR3 bases: TGTGCCAGCAGCTGGCAGGGGGGCTCTGGAAACACCATATATTTT.

The chain joins TRBV6-6 to TRBJ1-2; possible D gene TRBD1, 5 bases. This CDR3 is 13 amino acids long. Germline values: CDR1 MNHNY, CDR2 SVGAGI (reference sequence). V was clipped by 3 bases and J by 8 bases, with 13 bases between them. The CDR3, as DNA: TGTGCCAGCAGTTATACCAGGGAAGGCGGCTACACCTTC. Protein: CASSYTREGGYTF.

The chain couples TRBV4-1 to TRBJ1-3; the D gene is possibly TRBD1 (6 bases). Germline assignment: CDR1 MGHRA and CDR2 YSYEKL. There are 18 residues in the CDR3. With 4 bases removed from V and 0 bases from J, the gap between germline ends came to 19 bases. For the CDR3, the DNA is TGCGCCAGCAGCCGCCTACCAGGGGCGGGGGTCTCTGGAAACACCATATATTTT. Amino acid sequence: CASSRLPGAGVSGNTIYF.

The chain combines TRBV7-8 with TRBJ1-2; D unclear. In germline, CDR1 is SGHVS, CDR2 FQNEAQ. Trimming left V 1 base short and J 3 bases short, with 12 bases between. The CDR3 consists of 15 residues. CDR3 sequence reads: CASSLVGGNDYGYTF. Written as DNA, the CDR3 is TGTGCCAGCAGCTTAGTGGGCGGGAATGACTATGGCTACACCTTC.

Written as DNA, the CDR3 is TGTGCCAGCTATGATGCGGGGGCCTACAATGAGCAGTTCTTC. This sequence encodes CASYDAGAYNEQFF. The V and J genes are TRBV2 and TRBJ2-1; 7 nucleotides agree with TRBD2. V shed 8 bases, J shed 2 bases, and the junction held 6 bases outside the gene matches. Looked up from germline, CDR1 is SNHLY and CDR2 is FYNNEI. The CDR3 length is 14 residues.

This clone was recorded only once. The chain couples TRBV19 to TRBJ1-5; 10 nucleotides agree with TRBD1. This CDR3 spans 16 amino acids. V shed 6 bases and J 3 bases; nucleotides not matched to a gene: 8. From germline, CDR1 is LNHDA and CDR2 SQIVND (reference sequence). The CDR3 sequence is CASSPRQGASNQPQHF. The CDR3 region has the DNA TGTGCCAGTAGCCCGAGACAGGGGGCCTCCAATCAGCCCCAGCATTTT.

The gene calls are TRBV2 and TRBJ1-6; 12 bases fit TRBD1. The CDR3 sequence is 15 residues long. The trim removed 8 bases at V and 7 bases at J, leaving 6 bases unmatched. The V gene's germline CDR1 is SNHLY and CDR2 FYNNEI. CDR3 nucleotide sequence: TGTGCCAGCGGGACAGGGGGCGGTTGGAATTCACCCCTCCACTTT. It codes for CASGTGGGWNSPLHF.

The chain joins TRBV30 to TRBJ1-3; no firm D call. V dropped 0 bases and J dropped 4 bases, with 7 bases sitting between them. The CDR3 covers 13 residues. Germline loops: CDR1 GTSNPN, CDR2 SVGIG (reference sequence). The CDR3: CAWSVAVGNTIYF. CDR3 nucleotides: TGTGCCTGGAGTGTAGCGGTGGGAAACACCATATATTTT.

CDR3 in DNA: TGTGCCAGCAGTGCGATATGGAGGGAGACCCAGTACTTC. It yields the protein CASSAIWRETQYF. V usage is TRBV6-6 and J usage is TRBJ2-5, with D maybe TRBD2 (5 bases). From germline, CDR1 is MNHNY and CDR2 SVGAGI (reference sequence). The CDR3 is 13 residues long. The V gene lost 5 bases and the J gene lost 5 bases, with 12 bases spanning the gap.

This chain joins TRBV9 and TRBJ2-2; TRBD2 might be the D (6 bases). Trimming took off 1 base at V and 3 bases at J, with 13 bases between the two ends. Germline V gene lookup returns CDR1 SGDLS and CDR2 YYNGEE. The CDR3 spans 16 residues. CDR3 residues: CASSVRWRGDTGELFF. Here the CDR3 DNA reads TGTGCCAGCAGCGTAAGATGGCGGGGTGACACCGGGGAGCTGTTTTTT.

The V call is TRBV6-5, the J call TRBJ1-1, with 8 bases matching TRBD1. Germline V gene lookup returns CDR1 MNHEY and CDR2 SVGAGI. The CDR3 has 14 residues. V lost 4 bases to trimming and J lost 4 bases; unmatched junction nucleotides: 5. For the CDR3, the DNA is TGTGCCAGCAGTTTCACTACAGGGGGCACTGAAGCTTTCTTT. It codes for CASSFTTGGTEAFF.

The genes are TRBV27 and TRBJ1-3; 8 bases line up with TRBD1. This CDR3 has 15 amino acids. From germline, CDR1 is MNHEY and CDR2 SMNVEV (reference sequence). V lost 3 bases to trimming and J lost 3 bases; unmatched junction nucleotides: 4. The CDR3 DNA sequence: TGTGCCAGCAGTTTTGCAGGGGGCGGTGGAAACACCATATATTTT. Its translation: CASSFAGGGGNTIYF.

This sequence joins TRBV5-1 and TRBJ2-3, with a possible D match to TRBD2 (5 bases). Trimming took 0 bases from V and 6 from J, leaving 8 bases between them. In germline, CDR1 is SGHRS, CDR2 YFSETQ. This CDR3 is 13 amino acids long. CDR3 DNA: TGCGCCAGCAGCTTGGCCGGGGATGATACGCAGTATTTT. It specifies CASSLAGDDTQYF.

The chain's CDR3 is CASSPGGGIPSYNEQFF. In DNA, the CDR3 is TGTGCCAGCTCACCAGGTGGGGGGATACCCTCCTACAATGAGCAGTTCTTC. This sequence joins TRBV18 and TRBJ2-1, with a possible D match to TRBD2 (6 bases). The CDR3 runs to 17 residues. V dropped 2 bases and J dropped 0 bases, with 14 bases sitting between them. The germline V gene encodes CDR1 KGHSH and CDR2 LQKENI.